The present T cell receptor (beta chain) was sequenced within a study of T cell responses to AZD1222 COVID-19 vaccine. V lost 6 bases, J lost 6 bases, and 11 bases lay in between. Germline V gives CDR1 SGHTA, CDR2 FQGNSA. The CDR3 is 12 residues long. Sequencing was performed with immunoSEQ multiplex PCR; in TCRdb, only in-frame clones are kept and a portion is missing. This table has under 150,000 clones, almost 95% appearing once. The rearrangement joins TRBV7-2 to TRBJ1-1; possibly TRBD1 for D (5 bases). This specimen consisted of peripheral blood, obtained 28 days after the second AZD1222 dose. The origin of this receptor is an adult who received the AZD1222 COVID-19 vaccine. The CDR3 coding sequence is TGTGCCAGCAGGGAGGGGTTCTCTGAAGCTTTCTTT. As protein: CASREGFSEAFF.